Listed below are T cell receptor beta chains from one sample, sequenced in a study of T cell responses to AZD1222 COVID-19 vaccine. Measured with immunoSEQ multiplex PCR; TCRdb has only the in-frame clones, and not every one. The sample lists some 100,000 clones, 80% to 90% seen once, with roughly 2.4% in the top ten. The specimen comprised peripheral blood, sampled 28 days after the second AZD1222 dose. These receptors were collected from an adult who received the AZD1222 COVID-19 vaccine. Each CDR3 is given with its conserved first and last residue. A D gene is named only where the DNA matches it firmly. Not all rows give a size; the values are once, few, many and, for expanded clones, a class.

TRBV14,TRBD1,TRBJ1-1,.,CASSRRTGSEAFF,TGTGCCAGCAGCCGAAGGACAGGTTCTGAAGCTTTCTTT
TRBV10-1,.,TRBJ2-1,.,CASSEGDTYYSHEQFF,TGCGCCAGCAGTGAAGGAGACACATACTACTCCCATGAGCAGTTCTTC
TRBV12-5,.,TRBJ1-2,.,CASERTNSNYGYTF,TGTGCTAGTGAACGTACCAACTCTAACTATGGCTACACCTTC
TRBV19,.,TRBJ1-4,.,CASRRFEKLFF,TGTGCCAGTAGAAGGTTTGAAAAACTGTTTTTT
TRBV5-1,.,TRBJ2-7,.,CASSLAGRPYEQYF,TGCGCCAGCAGCTTGGCCGGGCGTCCTTACGAGCAGTACTTC
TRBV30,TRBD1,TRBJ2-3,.,CAWSKGQDSSDTQYF,TGTGCCTGGAGTAAGGGACAGGACTCCTCAGATACGCAGTATTTT
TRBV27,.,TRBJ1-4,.,CASSLVQVGEKLFF,TGTGCCAGCAGTTTGGTACAGGTCGGGGAAAAACTGTTTTTT
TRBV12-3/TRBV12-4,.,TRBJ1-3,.,CASSMAYYTIYF,TGTGCCAGCAGTATGGCCTATTACACCATATATTTT
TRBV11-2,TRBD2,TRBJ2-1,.,CASSSPGTSGRNGQFF,TGTGCCAGCAGCTCCCCCGGGACTAGCGGACGCAATGGGCAGTTCTTC
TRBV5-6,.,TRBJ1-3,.,CASSLGAGRGNTIYF,TGTGCCAGCAGCTTGGGGGCCGGGAGAGGAAACACCATATATTTT
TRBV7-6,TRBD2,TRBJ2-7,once,CASSLVGSGDYEQYF,TGTGCCAGCAGCTTAGTGGGAAGCGGGGATTACGAGCAGTACTTC
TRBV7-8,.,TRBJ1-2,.,CASSFRGDYGYTF,TGTGCCAGCAGCTTTAGGGGCGACTATGGCTACACCTTC
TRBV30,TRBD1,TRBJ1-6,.,CAWGADQGANSPLHF,TGTGCCTGGGGGGCGGACCAGGGGGCCAATTCACCCCTCCACTTT
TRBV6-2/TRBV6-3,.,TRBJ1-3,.,CASSTAKKGNTIYF,TGTGCCAGCAGTACAGCTAAGAAGGGAAACACCATATATTTT
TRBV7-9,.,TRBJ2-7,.,CASSPGLEQYF,TGTGCCAGCAGCCCCGGTCTCGAGCAGTACTTC
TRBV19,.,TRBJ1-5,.,CASSTMDSNPQHF,TGTGCCAGTAGTACTATGGATTCCAATCCCCAGCATTTT
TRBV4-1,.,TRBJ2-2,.,CASSQDPREDGELFF,TGCGCCAGCAGCCAAGATCCCAGGGAGGACGGGGAGCTGTTTTTT
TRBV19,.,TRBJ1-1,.,CASSPLIAYPNTEAFF,TGTGCCAGTAGTCCCTTGATCGCCTATCCGAACACTGAAGCTTTCTTT
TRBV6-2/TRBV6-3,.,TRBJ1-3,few,CASSYGARVNTIYF,TGTGCCAGCAGTTACGGAGCTCGGGTAAACACCATATATTTT
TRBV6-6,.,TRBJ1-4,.,CASSYDGSRNEKLFF,TGTGCCAGCAGTTACGACGGGTCGAGGAATGAAAAACTGTTTTTT
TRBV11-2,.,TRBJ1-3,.,CASRPTTGTGNTIYF,TGTGCCAGCAGGCCCACGACAGGTACTGGAAACACCATATATTTT
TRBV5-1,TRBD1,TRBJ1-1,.,CASSRTGANTEAFF,TGCGCCAGCAGCAGGACAGGGGCCAACACTGAAGCTTTCTTT
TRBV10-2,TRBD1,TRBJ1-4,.,CASSDREGGNEKLFF,TGCGCCAGCAGTGATAGAGAAGGGGGCAATGAAAAACTGTTTTTT
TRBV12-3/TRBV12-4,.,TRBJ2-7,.,CASRWARGEQYF,TGTGCCAGCAGATGGGCCAGGGGCGAGCAGTACTTC
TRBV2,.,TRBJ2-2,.,CASSQNLDGELFF,TGTGCCAGCAGTCAAAACCTTGACGGGGAGCTGTTTTTT
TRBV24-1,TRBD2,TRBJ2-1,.,CATTRGAQRGTTRHNEQFF,TGTGCCACCACCCGGGGTGCCCAGCGGGGGACAACCCGACACAATGAGCAGTTCTTC
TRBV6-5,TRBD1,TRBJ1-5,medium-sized,CASNPTGSNQPQHF,TGTGCCAGCAACCCGACAGGGAGCAATCAGCCCCAGCATTTT
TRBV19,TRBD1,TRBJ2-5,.,CASSIDRSRTGDETQYF,TGTGCCAGTAGTATAGATCGGTCCCGCACAGGGGACGAGACCCAGTACTTC